A single sample gave rise to the 7 T cell receptor beta chains below, sequenced in a study of cytomegalovirus exposure and HLA in healthy donors. Libraries were prepared by immunoSEQ multiplex PCR; TCRdb keeps only in-frame clonotypes and omits some of them. The sample lists approximately 300,000 clones, around 86% seen once, with 0.75% to 0.85% in the top ten. The specimen was PBMCs. These receptors were collected from a woman younger than 30 in good health and CMV-seronegative.

J is TRBJ2-7 and V is TRBV19; 10 bases fit TRBD1. Germline CDR1 is LNHDA and CDR2 is SQIVND (reference sequence). The CDR3 has 15 residues. The junction had 7 bases not matched to a gene; V was cut back by 5 bases and J by 3 bases. DNA of the CDR3: TGTGCCAGTAGTCAAGGGACAGGGGTTATCTACGAGCAGTACTTC. This codes for CASSQGTGVIYEQYF.

V is TRBV7-6 and J is TRBJ2-2; 7 bases agree with TRBD2. V lost 1 base and J lost 4; bases outside the gene matches: 6. The CDR3 runs to 16 residues. From germline, CDR1 is SGHVS and CDR2 FNYEAQ. CDR3 sequence (DNA): TGTGCCAGCAGCTTAGTGGGTCCGGGGGGCACCGGGGAGCTGTTTTTT. This translates into CASSLVGPGGTGELFF.

V usage is TRBV5-1 and J usage is TRBJ2-1, with TRBD2 as a possible D gene (6 bases). Germline CDR1 and CDR2: SGHRS and YFSETQ. This CDR3 is 14 amino acids long. V shed 6 bases and J shed 7 bases, with 17 bases lying between them. The CDR3, as DNA: TGCGCCAGCATTAGGGGACTCCATAGTAATGAGCAGTTCTTC. This codes for CASIRGLHSNEQFF.

This rearrangement joins TRBV28 to TRBJ2-6; D is possibly TRBD2 (6 bases). This CDR3 has 15 amino acids. Germline CDR1 reads MDHEN; CDR2 reads SYDVKM. Deletions cut 6 bases from V and 4 bases from J, with 13 bases between. DNA of the CDR3: TGTGCCAGCAGCCGGGACTCTTCAGGGGCCAACGTCCTGACTTTC. Protein sequence: CASSRDSSGANVLTF.

CDR3 region: CATSNHQGLRTDTQYF. The CDR3 DNA is TGTGCCACCAGCAACCATCAGGGGCTCCGCACAGATACGCAGTATTTT. The gene calls are TRBV15 and TRBJ2-3; weak D call: TRBD1 (6 bases). CDR1 is LNHNV, CDR2 YYDKDF, per germline (reference sequence). The CDR3 totals 16 residues. The V end was cut by 4 bases, the J end by 1 base, with 15 bases between.

This rearrangement joins TRBV6-5 to TRBJ1-5, with TRBD1 identical over 9 bases. Germline CDR1 reads MNHEY; CDR2 reads SVGAGI. CDR3 size: 14 residues. V lost 5 bases and J lost 4; bases outside the gene matches: 3. DNA of the CDR3: TGTGCCAGCAGTATGGGACAGGGAAATCAGCCCCAGCATTTT. Translated, it gives CASSMGQGNQPQHF.

The CDR3 sequence: CAWSRTAGGETQYF. Here the CDR3 DNA reads TGTGCCTGGAGTAGGACAGCGGGAGGAGAGACCCAGTACTTC. The chain employs TRBV30 and TRBJ2-5; TRBD2 agrees at 9 bases. Losses at the gene ends were 2 bases for V and 4 bases for J; bases not matched to a gene: 5. Germline V gene data show CDR1 as GTSNPN and CDR2 as SVGIG (reference sequence). The CDR3 contains 14 residues. Filled out from reference TRBV30 and TRBJ2-5, the complete variable domain reads SQTIHQWPATLVQPVGSPLSLECTVEGTSNPNLYWYRQAAGRGLQLLFYSVGIGQISSEVPQNLSASRPQDRQFILSSKKLLLSDSGFYLCAWSRTAGGETQYFGPGTRLLVL.